Below are 10 T cell receptor beta chains sequenced from a single sample in a study of graft-versus-host responses after intestinal transplantation. TCRdb keeps only in-frame clones here, not all; method: immunoSEQ multiplex PCR. This table holds tens of thousands of clones, just under 95% found once. The specimen comprised PBMCs, sampled 16 days after intestinal transplant. These TCRs come from a human patient who received an intestinal transplant, so some T cells may come from the graft donor.

The chain carries TRBV7-9 and TRBJ2-1; 13 bases line up with TRBD2. This CDR3 has 16 residues. The ends lost 5 bases at V and 6 bases at J; junction bases unmatched: 7. Germline V gives CDR1 SEHNR, CDR2 FQNEAQ (reference sequence). In DNA, the CDR3 is TGTGCCAGCAGCGTTGTACTAGCGGGAGGGCCCAATGAGCAGTTCTTC. Residues: CASSVVLAGGPNEQFF.

J is TRBJ2-3 and V is TRBV7-8; the D gene is possibly TRBD1 (7 bases). The V gene's germline CDR1 is SGHVS and CDR2 FQNEAQ. Between the trimmed V and J ends, which lost 5 bases and 3 bases, there was a span of 27 bases. The CDR3 spans 19 residues. CDR3 DNA sequence: TGTGCCAGCAGCCCCGTTTTGGAGGGCTCAGGGGGGAATACAGATACGCAGTATTTT. Translated: CASSPVLEGSGGNTDTQYF.

The chain links TRBV5-5 to TRBJ2-1; TRBD2 is a possible D gene (5 bases). This CDR3 is 15 amino acids long. V lost 2 bases to trimming and J lost 0 bases, with 9 bases between them. In germline, CDR1 is SGHKS, CDR2 YYEKEE (reference sequence). CDR3 sequence reads: CASSFAGDSYNEQFF. The DNA of the CDR3 is TGTGCCAGCAGCTTTGCCGGGGACTCCTACAATGAGCAGTTCTTC.

The CDR3 loop is CASSRSGHPSNQPQHF. In DNA, the CDR3 is TGTGCCAGCAGCCGATCGGGACACCCAAGCAATCAGCCCCAGCATTTT. The chain has TRBV11-3 and TRBJ1-5; TRBD1 is a possible D gene (6 bases). From germline, CDR1 is SGHNT and CDR2 YENEEA. The CDR3 contains 16 residues. Trimming removed 5 bases from V and 1 base from J, with 15 bases in between.

The chain couples TRBV5-1 to TRBJ2-5, with unresolved D. Per germline, CDR1 SGHRS and CDR2 YFSETQ. The CDR3 runs to 16 residues. Trimming shortened V by 1 base and J by 0 bases, and 13 bases separated the two germline ends. The CDR3 spells CASSLQAGEYQETQYF. The CDR3 nucleotides are TGCGCCAGCAGCTTGCAAGCAGGAGAGTACCAAGAGACCCAGTACTTC.

This chain links TRBV5-5 with TRBJ2-5; tentative D call: TRBD2 (6 bases). The ends were cut back, 0 bases at V and 2 bases at J, with 8 bases in the middle. There are 14 residues in the CDR3. Looked up from germline, CDR1 is SGHKS and CDR2 is YYEKEE (reference sequence). The chain's CDR3 is CASSLVGGQETQYF. CDR3 coding DNA: TGTGCCAGCAGCTTGGTGGGGGGTCAAGAGACCCAGTACTTC.

The DNA for the CDR3 is TGTGCCAGCAGCCCCTCGGACAGGGTGGCCTACAATGAGCAGTTCTTC. As protein: CASSPSDRVAYNEQFF. This rearrangement joins TRBV11-3 to TRBJ2-1, with 8 bases aligning to TRBD1. Unmatched junction bases numbered 8, after V lost 5 bases and J lost 2 bases. The CDR3 has 16 residues. The germline V gene has CDR1 SGHNT and CDR2 YENEEA.

This rearrangement joins TRBV9 to TRBJ1-4; no clear D gene. The CDR3 is made up of 17 amino acids. The germline gives CDR1 SGDLS, CDR2 YYNGEE. Trimming removed 3 bases at V and 2 bases at J, with 17 bases between. CDR3 loop: CASSGKSPGSTNEKLFF. CDR3 sequence (DNA): TGTGCCAGCAGCGGAAAATCTCCAGGTTCCACTAATGAAAAACTGTTTTTT.

The chain uses TRBV5-5 and TRBJ1-4; a weak D match, TRBD1 (6 bases). The CDR3 extends over 14 amino acids. Trimming removed 5 bases at V and 8 bases at J, with 16 bases between. Germline V lookup: CDR1 SGHKS, CDR2 YYEKEE (reference sequence). The CDR3 bases are TGTGCCAGCAGATCCGACGCGCAGGGGGAAAAACTGTTTTTT. Translating gives CASRSDAQGEKLFF.

The chain links TRBV27 to TRBJ2-3, with 7 bases that match TRBD2. The CDR3 is 16 amino acids. Germline-derived CDR1 and CDR2 are MNHEY and SMNVEV (reference sequence). The J segment lost 2 bases and the V segment lost 0 bases, leaving 5 bases of the junction unmatched. The CDR3 DNA follows: TGTGCCAGCAGTTTATCGCCTAGCGGATACACAGATACGCAGTATTTT. Translating gives CASSLSPSGYTDTQYF.